Below are 29 T cell receptor beta chains sequenced from a single sample in a study of T cells after posttransplantation cyclophosphamide. Clones were read by immunoSEQ multiplex PCR, and TCRdb kept only the in-frame ones, dropping some. The sample contains 31,000 or so clones, roughly 91% of which appear only once. The naive gate required viable CD3+CD4+ or CD3+CD8+ cells with CCR7+CD45RA+CD45RO-CD95-CD27+CD28+ phenotype. The source material was naive CD4+ T cells sorted from blood. These receptors came from a man aged 30 to 39 in good health and a related stem cell transplant donor.

The V and J genes are TRBV29-1 and TRBJ2-4, with D possibly TRBD2 on 5 matching bases. Trimming cost V 6 bases and J 0 bases, with 18 bases left between them. The germline V gene encodes CDR1 SQVTM and CDR2 ANQGSEA. This CDR3 is built from 16 residues. For the CDR3, the DNA is TGCAGCGTGTGGGGAGCAGGAAACCTAGCCAAAAACATTCAGTACTTC. Protein sequence: CSVWGAGNLAKNIQYF.

V is TRBV5-1 and J is TRBJ2-5; 7 bases are a match to TRBD1. V gave up 1 base and J gave up 1 base; unmatched junction bases: 1. The CDR3 sequence is 14 residues long. Germline CDR1 is SGHRS and CDR2 is YFSETQ. The CDR3 nucleotides read TGCGCCAGCAGCTTGACAGGGGCCCAAGAGACCCAGTACTTC. Translation: CASSLTGAQETQYF.

The chain joins TRBV7-8 to TRBJ2-2; possibly TRBD1 for D (6 bases). This CDR3 has 14 residues. Germline loops: CDR1 SGHVS, CDR2 FQNEAQ. V was shortened by 2 bases and J by 7 bases, with 11 bases between the two germline ends. CDR3: CASSLTGNGGELFF. The CDR3 DNA reads as TGTGCCAGCAGCTTAACAGGGAATGGCGGGGAGCTGTTTTTT.

The count of this clone is one. The rearrangement joins TRBV11-2 to TRBJ2-2, with 9 bases lining up with TRBD1. This CDR3 comprises 17 residues. V lost 4 bases, J lost 0 bases, and 6 bases stayed unmatched. Germline CDR1 is SGHAT and CDR2 is FQNNGV. The CDR3 protein is CASSSWDRASNTGELFF. CDR3 in DNA: TGTGCCAGCAGCTCCTGGGACAGGGCGTCGAACACCGGGGAGCTGTTTTTT.

The gene calls are TRBV6-6 and TRBJ2-1, with D unclear. V was pared by 6 bases and J by 6 bases, with 6 bases between. The CDR3 runs 11 residues. The germline CDR1 and CDR2 sequences are MNHNY and SVGAGI (reference sequence). The CDR3 is CASSLINEQFF. As DNA, the CDR3 is TGTGCCAGCAGCCTTATCAATGAGCAGTTCTTC.

J is TRBJ1-5 and V is TRBV7-9, with 10 bases identical to TRBD1. This CDR3 has 16 amino acids. Germline V CDR1 and CDR2: SEHNR, FQNEAQ (reference sequence). J was trimmed by 7 bases and V by 4 bases; bases with no gene match: 10. The CDR3 sequence is CASSSIATGGDQPQHF. The DNA of the CDR3 is TGTGCCAGCAGCTCGATAGCGACAGGGGGCGACCAGCCCCAGCATTTT. Full variable domain (rest looked up from reference TRBV7-9 and TRBJ1-5): DTGVSQNPRHKITKRGQNVTFRCDPISEHNRLYWYRQTLGQGPEFLTYFQNEAQLEKSRLLSDRFSAERPKGSFSTLEIQRTEQGDSAMYLCASSSIATGGDQPQHFGDGTRLSIL.

The CDR3 DNA follows: TGTGCCAGCAGTCCTATACTAGCGGGCGTTTTTTCGAACACCGGGGAGCTGTTTTTT. It is translated as CASSPILAGVFSNTGELFF. This chain uses TRBV27 with TRBJ2-2, with 9 bases that match TRBD2. Germline trimming cut 5 bases from V and 0 bases from J; bases unmatched to any gene: 13. Germline V lookup: CDR1 MNHEY, CDR2 SMNVEV (reference sequence). This CDR3 is built from 19 residues.

This clone showed up just once. V gene TRBV9 combines with J gene TRBJ1-2, with D maybe TRBD1 (6 bases). The CDR3 loop spans 14 amino acids. The germline V and J ends were trimmed by 3 bases and 4 bases, with 13 bases remaining between them. Germline values: CDR1 SGDLS, CDR2 YYNGEE. In DNA, the CDR3 is TGTGCCAGCAGCGGAGGGGGAGTGCTCTATGGCTACACCTTC. It specifies CASSGGGVLYGYTF.

This chain links TRBV2 with TRBJ2-1; 15 bases are a match to TRBD2. The V gene's germline CDR1 is SNHLY and CDR2 FYNNEI. This CDR3 is built from 14 residues. V lost 11 bases to trimming and J lost 6 bases; unmatched junction nucleotides: 5. The CDR3 is CAGGLAGGFNEQFF. The CDR3 DNA sequence: TGTGCCGGGGGACTAGCGGGGGGTTTCAATGAGCAGTTCTTC.

The chain uses TRBV6-1 and TRBJ1-1; D ambiguous. Germline loops: CDR1 MNHNS, CDR2 SASEGT. The CDR3 consists of 12 residues. V lost 7 bases and J lost 3, with 9 bases in between. The CDR3 DNA reads TGTGCCAGCAAGAGAACGGACACTGAAGCTTTCTTT. The encoded protein is CASKRTDTEAFF.

The rearrangement joins TRBV5-4 to TRBJ2-3; tentatively, D is TRBD1 (6 bases). With 2 bases removed from V and 6 bases from J, the gap between germline ends came to 10 bases. CDR1 is SGHNT and CDR2 is YYREEE in the germline V gene (reference sequence). This CDR3 has 13 residues. This CDR3 reads CASSLAGEDTQYF. DNA for the CDR3: TGTGCCAGCAGCTTAGCAGGGGAGGATACGCAGTATTTT. Full variable domain (remainder filled in from reference TRBV5-4 and TRBJ2-3): ETGVTQSPTHLIKTRGQQVTLRCSSQSGHNTVSWYQQALGQGPQFIFQYYREEENGRGNFPPRFSGLQFPNYSSELNVNALELDDSALYLCASSLAGEDTQYFGPGTRLTVL.

The chain links TRBV7-3 to TRBJ1-6; TRBD1 matches 9 bases. This CDR3 spans 18 amino acids. CDR1 is SGHTA and CDR2 is FQGTGA in the germline V gene. V lost 6 bases and J lost 0; bases outside the gene matches: 9. CDR3 sequence (DNA): TGTGCCAGCAGGTTGTTCGGGACAGGGAGCTCCTATAATTCACCCCTCCACTTT. Amino acids: CASRLFGTGSSYNSPLHF.

The genes are TRBV6-1 and TRBJ1-5, with 7 nucleotides matching TRBD1. There are 14 residues in the CDR3. Germline V CDR1 and CDR2: MNHNS, SASEGT. J lost 2 bases, V lost 7 bases, and 5 bases had no gene match. The CDR3 DNA reads TGTGCCAGCATCCTCGGACAGGGCAATCAGCCCCAGCATTTT. Protein product: CASILGQGNQPQHF.

This sequence joins TRBV11-2 and TRBJ1-2; D gene unclear. V was trimmed by 1 base and J by 3 bases, leaving 6 bases between them. This CDR3 is built from 13 residues. Germline values: CDR1 SGHAT, CDR2 FQNNGV. The CDR3 nucleotides read TGTGCCAGCAGCTTAGGCCGGGACTATGGCTACACCTTC. Amino acids: CASSLGRDYGYTF.

The genes are TRBV29-1 and TRBJ2-7, with 10 positions matching TRBD1. J was trimmed by 3 bases and V by 5 bases; bases with no gene match: 4. CDR3 length: 13 residues. CDR1 and CDR2 (germline): SQVTM, ANQGSEA. The CDR3 protein is CSVRQGAYYEQYF. CDR3 in DNA: TGCAGCGTTCGACAGGGGGCTTACTACGAGCAGTACTTC.

The chain employs TRBV7-8 and TRBJ2-4; possibly TRBD1 for D (6 bases). Looked up from germline, CDR1 is SGHVS and CDR2 is FQNEAQ. CDR3 length equals 14 residues. V lost 3 bases, J lost 6 bases, and 12 bases lay in between. The CDR3 reads CASSLYRAGNIQYF. The CDR3 DNA sequence: TGTGCCAGCAGCTTGTACAGGGCGGGAAACATTCAGTACTTC.

In its sample, this clone was seen once. J is TRBJ2-3 and V is TRBV5-6; D call uncertain. With 4 bases removed from V and 1 base from J, the gap between germline ends came to 13 bases. The CDR3 has 15 amino acids. Germline V gene sequence: CDR1 SGHDT, CDR2 YYEEEE. The CDR3 spells CASSRTEHRTDTQYF. CDR3 DNA sequence: TGTGCCAGCAGCCGCACTGAGCACCGCACAGATACGCAGTATTTT.

This clone was detected once. The chain is built from TRBV19 and TRBJ1-1; D is possibly TRBD1 (6 bases). The CDR3 runs to 14 residues. V gave up 0 bases and J gave up 6 bases, with 11 bases separating them. CDR1 and CDR2 from the germline V gene are LNHDA and SQIVND (reference sequence). The CDR3 sequence is CASSIDRGGAEAFF. The DNA of the CDR3 is TGTGCCAGTAGTATAGACAGGGGTGGTGCTGAAGCTTTCTTT.

V gene TRBV2 combines with J gene TRBJ2-3; 13 bases are a match to TRBD2. J gave up 1 base and V 3 bases, and 4 bases lay outside the gene matches. The CDR3 contains 17 residues. Germline-derived CDR1 and CDR2 are SNHLY and FYNNEI. CDR3: CASSDGGLAGGTDTQYF. CDR3 sequence (DNA): TGTGCCAGCAGTGATGGTGGACTAGCGGGGGGCACAGATACGCAGTATTTT.

This clone turned up a few times. This chain links TRBV7-9 with TRBJ2-5; no reliable D call. V was trimmed by 0 bases and J by 3 bases, leaving 8 bases between them. Germline CDR1 SEHNR, CDR2 FQNEAQ (reference sequence). CDR3 size: 14 residues. CDR3 sequence (DNA): TGTGCCAGCAGCTTAGCGACTCACAAAGAGACCCAGTACTTC. As protein: CASSLATHKETQYF. Together with reference TRBV7-9 and TRBJ2-5, the CDR3 gives the full variable domain: DTGVSQNPRHKITKRGQNVTFRCDPISEHNRLYWYRQTLGQGPEFLTYFQNEAQLEKSRLLSDRFSAERPKGSFSTLEIQRTEQGDSAMYLCASSLATHKETQYFGPGTRLLVL.

This chain uses TRBV29-1 with TRBJ1-4, with TRBD1 identical over 7 bases. The CDR3 contains 13 residues. V shed 4 bases and J 8 bases; nucleotides not matched to a gene: 7. The germline CDR1 and CDR2 sequences are SQVTM and ANQGSEA. The CDR3 here is CSVGRQGGEKLFF. The CDR3 bases are TGCAGCGTTGGAAGACAGGGAGGCGAAAAACTGTTTTTT.

The chain joins TRBV5-6 to TRBJ2-5; 10 nucleotides line up with TRBD2. Germline CDR1 is SGHDT and CDR2 is YYEEEE. The CDR3 is 18 residues long. With 2 bases clipped from V and 2 bases from J, the junction kept 12 bases outside the gene matches. The CDR3 spells CASSLEVVAGGWQETQYF. CDR3 in DNA: TGTGCCAGCAGCTTAGAAGTCGTAGCGGGGGGCTGGCAAGAGACCCAGTACTTC.

The V call is TRBV18, the J call TRBJ2-2; 7 bases fit TRBD1. Trimming removed 1 base from V and 0 bases from J; junction bases left unmatched: 2. The CDR3 has 16 amino acids. Looked up from germline, CDR1 is KGHSH and CDR2 is LQKENI. CDR3 protein: CASSPLQGANTGELFF. The CDR3 nucleotides read TGTGCCAGCTCACCACTTCAGGGGGCGAACACCGGGGAGCTGTTTTTT.

V usage is TRBV7-8 and J usage is TRBJ1-6, with no clear D. Germline lookup yields CDR1 SGHVS and CDR2 FQNEAQ. CDR3 size: 15 residues. Trimming removed 0 bases from V and 10 bases from J, with 13 bases in between. As DNA, the CDR3 is TGTGCCAGCAGCTTAGCGCTAGACCCCCAGTCACCCCTCCACTTT. Protein sequence: CASSLALDPQSPLHF. The whole variable domain, remainder taken from reference TRBV7-8 and TRBJ1-6, is GAGVSQSPRYKVAKRGQDVALRCDPISGHVSLFWYQQALGQGPEFLTYFQNEAQLDKSGLPSDRFFAERPEGSVSTLKIQRTQQEDSAVYLCASSLALDPQSPLHFGNGTRLTVT.

This chain joins TRBV29-1 and TRBJ1-1, with D hard to call. CDR3 length: 12 amino acids. Trimming took 4 bases from V and 0 from J, leaving 6 bases between them. Looked up from germline, CDR1 is SQVTM and CDR2 is ANQGSEA. CDR3 coding DNA: TGCAGCGTTGTACAATTGAACACTGAAGCTTTCTTT. It translates to CSVVQLNTEAFF.

The chain joins TRBV18 to TRBJ1-4, with D perhaps matching TRBD1 (5 bases). Trimming cost V 4 bases and J 8 bases, with 14 bases left between them. The CDR3 has 14 residues. Germline CDR1 KGHSH, CDR2 LQKENI. CDR3 amino acids: CASSQPTVSEKLFF. CDR3 nucleotides: TGTGCCAGCTCACAACCGACAGTATCGGAAAAACTGTTTTTT.

The chain couples TRBV5-1 to TRBJ1-2; TRBD1 matches 11 bases. V was pared by 4 bases and J by 7 bases, with 12 bases of the junction left unmatched. CDR3 length: 16 residues. Germline CDR1 SGHRS, CDR2 YFSETQ. In nucleotides, the CDR3 is TGCGCCAGCAGCATGATAGGACAGGGGGCAGCTGGTGGCTACACCTTC. It codes for CASSMIGQGAAGGYTF.

This clone was seen just once. The J gene is TRBJ2-4, the V gene TRBV6-1; 7 positions match TRBD1. V was clipped by 2 bases and J by 1 base; unmatched bases: 14. Germline V gives CDR1 MNHNS, CDR2 SASEGT. This CDR3 is built from 19 residues. CDR3 nucleotide sequence: TGTGCCAGCAGTGAATCGAGTGAAGGGGGCAGGGTTGCCAAAAACATTCAGTACTTC. It is translated as CASSESSEGGRVAKNIQYF.

V and J are TRBV12-5 and TRBJ1-1; D unclear. Germline V gene lookup returns CDR1 LGHNT and CDR2 FRNRAP. The CDR3 is made up of 13 amino acids. The ends were cut back, 0 bases at V and 4 bases at J, with 6 bases in the middle. The CDR3 DNA reads as TGTGCTAGTGGTTTGGTGGCCGCCACTGAAGCTTTCTTT. Translation: CASGLVAATEAFF. Full variable domain (outside the CDR3, taken from reference TRBV12-5 and TRBJ1-1): DARVTQTPRHKVTEMGQEVTMRCQPILGHNTVFWYRQTMMQGLELLAYFRNRAPLDDSGMPKDRFSAEMPDATLATLKIQPSEPRDSAVYFCASGLVAATEAFFGQGTRLTVV.